This T cell receptor (beta chain) was sequenced for a study of blood T cell repertoires in COVID-19 (dated by TCRdb to 2019 to 2021). Background on the whole study: Samples from collaborators originated in the United States, Italy and Spain and spanned both the acute and convalescent phases of COVID-19. The material from the prospective study consisted of cDNA or gDNA derived from T cells, B-cell-depleted T cells, or PBMCs. Subjects who had been exposed to COVID-19, were actively infected with it, or had recovered from it provided the deeply sampled blood TCRbeta repertoires that made up the dataset. A freely available public database, intended as a resource for researchers studying the immune response to SARS-CoV-2, is where the repertoires were released. Samples came from the ongoing ImmuneRACE study (first 160 participants) plus 1,254 subjects from 6 global collaborators. A de-identified subject ID, COVID-19 status, age in years and sex were almost always included in the sample metadata. HLA class I and class II types, where available, came from metadata supplied by the sample provider rather than from assay-based typing. The research as a whole found: The quantity of clinical and demographic metadata differed by source and by participant and was supplied without curation.

Comments on this clone: Its target antigen remains unknown. No per-base quality is available; no much larger clone lies one base away.

TCRbeta CDR3 regions were amplified from genomic DNA by means of the immunoSEQ Assay, a bias-controlled multiplex PCR. Concerning the study's data processing: The number of nucleated cells in each sample was estimated by amplification of reference gene primers within the assay. To quantify the absolute abundance of each unique TCRbeta CDR3 rearrangement, sequence reads were collapsed and filtered. For each sample, productive Simpson clonality was calculated as the square root of Simpson's diversity index across productive rearrangements. Held by TCRdb, this immuneACCESS table contains in-frame sequences only and omits some clones. Under half of the omission traces to an unresolved V gene where checked; the cause of the rest is unknown. Clone size and V and J calls were adopted from that table, with D and trimming inferred from the DNA. This sample comprises 250,000 to 300,000 clones, around 80% of them detected only once. The ten largest clones capture 4.1% of the sample.

Participants in the prospective study were enrolled through a virtual design, were aged roughly 18 to 100 years, and lived in 24 United States geographic areas. In the prospective study, participants were assigned to cohorts based on the clinical history participants reported in a screening survey and a study questionnaire. Each participant in the prospective study had whole blood, serum and a nasopharyngeal or oropharyngeal swab collected by mobile phlebotomists. Participants in the prospective study had the option to provide additional blood draws and questionnaires over a 2-month period. Blood samples from the prospective study were shipped frozen or at room temperature prior to DNA extraction. V and J lose 4 bases and 13 bases, and a span of 14 bases separates them. The germline V gene (reference sequence) yields LNHDA for CDR1 and SQIVND for CDR2. Taken from cysteine to phenylalanine, the CDR3 has 13 residues. Only CDR3 DNA remains: 39 bases, in frame from the first base.

Material: PBMCs or T cells enriched from blood (not recorded which). The receptor was isolated from a man younger than 45 with acute COVID-19. The rearranged segments are TRBV19 and TRBJ1-6, and TRBD1 may be the D gene, going by 6 matching bases. Here the CDR3 is given as CASSTEGRGPLHF. The nucleotide sequence is TGTGCCAGTAGTACCGAAGGGAGGGGGCCCCTCCACTTT. The entire variable domain, with the stretches around the CDR3 drawn from the reference TRBV19 and TRBJ1-6 proteins, is DGGITQSPKYLFRKEGQNVTLSCEQNLNHDAMYWYRQDPGQGLRLIYYSQIVNDFQKGDIAEGYSVSREKKESFPLTVTSAQKNPTAFYLCASSTEGRGPLHFGNGTRLTVT.